The rows below give T cell receptor beta chains drawn from one sample of a study of blood T cell repertoires in COVID-19. Using immunoSEQ multiplex PCR, the repertoire was profiled, and TCRdb retains in-frame clones only, with some absent. This table has fewer than 350,000 clones, roughly 89% appearing once. Material for sequencing was PBMCs or T cells enriched from blood (not recorded which). These TCRs come from a woman between 18 and 29 years old with acute COVID-19. Both conserved end residues are part of each CDR3. Each record gives: D gene, clone size, J gene, V gene, CDR3 length, CDR3 DNA, CDR3 protein. D genes are given only for firm matches. Size is stated for part of the rows, as once, few or many counts, or as a class when the clone is expanded.

D gene: NA; clone size: NA; J gene: TRBJ1-2; V gene: TRBV29-1; CDR3 length: 14; CDR3 DNA: TGCAGCGTTGCTGCTGTTAGACGGGGTTATGGCTACACCTTC; CDR3 protein: CSVAAVRRGYGYTF
D gene: NA; clone size: NA; J gene: TRBJ2-7; V gene: TRBV5-5; CDR3 length: 13; CDR3 DNA: TGTGCCAGCAGCCTGGTCCGGGGTGGCGAGCAGTACTTC; CDR3 protein: CASSLVRGGEQYF
D gene: NA; clone size: once; J gene: TRBJ2-7; V gene: TRBV28; CDR3 length: 14; CDR3 DNA: TGTGCCAGCAGTTTTCCTAGACGGGGAGACGAGCAGTACTTC; CDR3 protein: CASSFPRRGDEQYF
D gene: TRBD2; clone size: NA; J gene: TRBJ2-1; V gene: TRBV4-1; CDR3 length: 22; CDR3 DNA: TGCGCCAGCAGCCGTCGGGGACTCCCCGGGACTAGCGGGAGTTTAGTATCCAATGAGCAGTTCTTC; CDR3 protein: CASSRRGLPGTSGSLVSNEQFF
D gene: TRBD2; clone size: few; J gene: TRBJ2-7; V gene: TRBV27; CDR3 length: 18; CDR3 DNA: TGTGCCAGCAGTTTATTAGGGACTAGCGGGAGTTCTACAAGGGAGCAGTACTTC; CDR3 protein: CASSLLGTSGSSTREQYF
D gene: NA; clone size: NA; J gene: TRBJ2-7; V gene: TRBV29-1; CDR3 length: 13; CDR3 DNA: TGCAGCGTTGCCGGGAGGGGGCCCTACGAGCAGTACTTC; CDR3 protein: CSVAGRGPYEQYF
D gene: NA; clone size: NA; J gene: TRBJ2-5; V gene: TRBV27; CDR3 length: 13; CDR3 DNA: TGTGCCAGCAGCAACAGGGAGCGGGAGACCCAGTACTTC; CDR3 protein: CASSNRERETQYF
D gene: NA; clone size: once; J gene: TRBJ1-1; V gene: TRBV15; CDR3 length: 14; CDR3 DNA: TGTGCCACCAGCGGTGCGAAAATTGACACTGAAGCTTTCTTT; CDR3 protein: CATSGAKIDTEAFF
D gene: TRBD1; clone size: NA; J gene: TRBJ2-3; V gene: TRBV7-6; CDR3 length: 16; CDR3 DNA: TGTGCCAGCAGCTTAGCGCAGGGGGCTAGCACAGATACGCAGTATTTT; CDR3 protein: CASSLAQGASTDTQYF
D gene: TRBD1; clone size: NA; J gene: TRBJ1-2; V gene: TRBV7-8; CDR3 length: 15; CDR3 DNA: TGTGCCAGCAGCTTCCTGGACAGGTTACTTGATGGCTACACCTTC; CDR3 protein: CASSFLDRLLDGYTF
D gene: NA; clone size: NA; J gene: TRBJ2-5; V gene: TRBV19; CDR3 length: 13; CDR3 DNA: TGTGCCAGCGCTAAATTAGATCGAGAGACCCAGTACTTC; CDR3 protein: CASAKLDRETQYF
D gene: NA; clone size: NA; J gene: TRBJ2-1; V gene: TRBV6-5; CDR3 length: 14; CDR3 DNA: TGTGCCAGCAGTTACTCACTCGCCTACAATGAGCAGTTCTTC; CDR3 protein: CASSYSLAYNEQFF
D gene: NA; clone size: NA; J gene: TRBJ1-5; V gene: TRBV7-2; CDR3 length: 15; CDR3 DNA: TGTGCCAGCAGCTACCCGGGAGGGCCGAATCAGCCCCAGCATTTT; CDR3 protein: CASSYPGGPNQPQHF
D gene: NA; clone size: NA; J gene: TRBJ1-2; V gene: TRBV3-1/TRBV3-2; CDR3 length: 15; CDR3 DNA: TGTGCCAGCAGCCAGGGGAACAGGCTAAACTATGGCTACACCTTC; CDR3 protein: CASSQGNRLNYGYTF
D gene: TRBD1; clone size: NA; J gene: TRBJ1-2; V gene: TRBV5-4; CDR3 length: 14; CDR3 DNA: TGTGCCAGCACTCAGGGGGCCAGTAACTATGGCTACACCTTC; CDR3 protein: CASTQGASNYGYTF
D gene: TRBD2; clone size: NA; J gene: TRBJ2-2; V gene: TRBV7-2; CDR3 length: 15; CDR3 DNA: TGTGCCAGCCGGATAGGGGCGGGAGAGGCCGGGGAGCTGTTTTTT; CDR3 protein: CASRIGAGEAGELFF
D gene: TRBD1; clone size: NA; J gene: TRBJ1-2; V gene: TRBV6-1; CDR3 length: 15; CDR3 DNA: TGTGCCAGCAATTTAGACAGGGGATCCTCCTATGGCTACACCTTC; CDR3 protein: CASNLDRGSSYGYTF
D gene: TRBD1; clone size: NA; J gene: TRBJ1-1; V gene: TRBV5-5; CDR3 length: 15; CDR3 DNA: TGTGCCAGCAGCATGACGACAGGGCTGGGCACTGAAGCTTTCTTT; CDR3 protein: CASSMTTGLGTEAFF
D gene: TRBD2; clone size: NA; J gene: TRBJ2-7; V gene: TRBV10-3; CDR3 length: 12; CDR3 DNA: TGTGCCATCAGTGGGACTAGTTACGAGCAGTACTTC; CDR3 protein: CAISGTSYEQYF
D gene: TRBD2; clone size: NA; J gene: TRBJ2-2; V gene: TRBV5-1; CDR3 length: 16; CDR3 DNA: TGCGCCAGCAGCTTGGGGACTAGCGGGAACACCGGGGAGCTGTTTTTT; CDR3 protein: CASSLGTSGNTGELFF
D gene: NA; clone size: NA; J gene: TRBJ2-4; V gene: TRBV5-1; CDR3 length: 13; CDR3 DNA: TGCGCCAGCAGCTTGTTCAGGGATGACATTCAGTACTTC; CDR3 protein: CASSLFRDDIQYF
D gene: NA; clone size: NA; J gene: TRBJ2-7; V gene: TRBV4-1; CDR3 length: 13; CDR3 DNA: TGCGCCAGCAGTTCAGGGGTTCCCTACGAGCAGTACTTC; CDR3 protein: CASSSGVPYEQYF
D gene: TRBD2; clone size: NA; J gene: TRBJ2-7; V gene: TRBV27; CDR3 length: 15; CDR3 DNA: TGTGCCAGCAGTAACCCCATAGCGGGAAAGTACGAGCAGTACTTC; CDR3 protein: CASSNPIAGKYEQYF
D gene: TRBD1; clone size: NA; J gene: TRBJ1-4; V gene: TRBV7-9; CDR3 length: 15; CDR3 DNA: TGTGCCAGCAGCCTCCAGGGGGCAACTAATGAAAAACTGTTTTTT; CDR3 protein: CASSLQGATNEKLFF
D gene: NA; clone size: NA; J gene: TRBJ2-1; V gene: TRBV11-2; CDR3 length: 13; CDR3 DNA: TGTGCCAGCAGCTTTGCAGGGCCGGGTGAGCAGTTCTTC; CDR3 protein: CASSFAGPGEQFF
D gene: NA; clone size: NA; J gene: TRBJ2-1; V gene: TRBV4-1; CDR3 length: 14; CDR3 DNA: TGCGCCAGCCAGGAGACTAGCTCCTACAATGAGCAGTTCTTC; CDR3 protein: CASQETSSYNEQFF
D gene: TRBD2; clone size: NA; J gene: TRBJ2-7; V gene: TRBV28; CDR3 length: 16; CDR3 DNA: TGTGCCAGCAGTACGATGGGACTAGCGGGACCCTACGAGCAGTACTTC; CDR3 protein: CASSTMGLAGPYEQYF
D gene: NA; clone size: NA; J gene: TRBJ1-3; V gene: TRBV12-3/TRBV12-4; CDR3 length: 13; CDR3 DNA: TGTGCCAGCGGACAGCTCTCTGGAAACACCATATATTTT; CDR3 protein: CASGQLSGNTIYF
D gene: TRBD2; clone size: NA; J gene: TRBJ2-1; V gene: TRBV19; CDR3 length: 15; CDR3 DNA: TGTGCCAGTAATGCTCTAGCGGGAGGGCAGAATGAGCAGTTCTTC; CDR3 protein: CASNALAGGQNEQFF
D gene: NA; clone size: NA; J gene: TRBJ2-7; V gene: TRBV6-2/TRBV6-3; CDR3 length: 15; CDR3 DNA: TGTGCCAGCAGTTACTCGAACCGGCTAGTCTACGAGCAGTACTTC; CDR3 protein: CASSYSNRLVYEQYF
D gene: NA; clone size: once; J gene: TRBJ2-7; V gene: TRBV29-1; CDR3 length: 12; CDR3 DNA: TGCAGCGTTGAAATTAGTAGAGGCGAGCAGTACTTC; CDR3 protein: CSVEISRGEQYF